These 17 T cell receptor beta chains share one sample of origin, sequenced in a study of sequential checkpoint blockade in melanoma. TCRdb keeps only in-frame clones here, not all; method: immunoSEQ multiplex PCR. Of over 10,000 clones in the sample, about 80% were seen once. Treatment described: randomized to nivolumab then ipilimumab (arm A) or the reverse (arm B). Specimen: CD8+ T cells sorted from blood (inferred from file names), collected from a patient given nivolumab and ipilimumab in sequence. The receptor source for this set is a human donor with melanoma.

The chain uses TRBV9 and TRBJ1-1, with D perhaps TRBD1 (6 bases). The CDR3 is 14 amino acids. Per germline, CDR1 SGDLS and CDR2 YYNGEE. V lost 4 bases to trimming and J lost 5 bases, with 15 bases between them. The CDR3 bases are TGTGCCAGCAGCTCCGGAACAGGGCGGACTGAAGCTTTCTTT. This translates into CASSSGTGRTEAFF.

This chain links TRBV7-8 with TRBJ1-5; 8 positions match TRBD1. Germline V CDR1 and CDR2: SGHVS, FQNEAQ. V was clipped by 6 bases and J by 4 bases; unmatched bases: 5. CDR3 length: 14 residues. In nucleotides, the CDR3 is TGTGCCAGCAGTTGGACAGGGAGGAATCAGCCCCAGCATTTT. It specifies CASSWTGRNQPQHF.

The CDR3 region is CASSSRGRGLTDTQYF. The CDR3, as DNA: TGTGCCAGCAGTTCTCGTGGCAGGGGGCTTACAGATACGCAGTATTTT. The chain links TRBV6-5 to TRBJ2-3; 8 bases line up with TRBD1. V was pared by 4 bases and J by 3 bases, with 9 bases of the junction left unmatched. The length of the CDR3 is 16 residues. Per germline, CDR1 MNHEY and CDR2 SVGAGI.

The chain links TRBV29-1 to TRBJ1-3, with D possibly matching TRBD1 (5 bases). The germline V gene encodes CDR1 SQVTM and CDR2 ANQGSEA. V was trimmed by 2 bases and J by 4 bases, leaving 15 bases between them. The CDR3 is 15 amino acids. The CDR3 protein is CSVEWDGAQGNTIYF. CDR3 coding DNA: TGCAGCGTTGAATGGGATGGGGCGCAAGGAAACACCATATATTTT.

The chain carries TRBV7-2 and TRBJ2-2; D is unresolved. The CDR3 totals 15 residues. Trimming removed 5 bases at V and 5 bases at J, with 15 bases between. Germline V lookup: CDR1 SGHTA, CDR2 FQGNSA. As DNA, the CDR3 is TGTGCCAGCAGCACAGAATACAGCCCTACCGGGGAGCTGTTTTTT. Residues: CASSTEYSPTGELFF.

This clone occurred a few times. This chain uses TRBV4-2 with TRBJ2-2, with 12 bases matching TRBD2. This CDR3 has 18 residues. CDR1 is LGHNA, CDR2 YNFKEQ, per germline. J gave up 5 bases and V 4 bases, and 11 bases lay outside the gene matches. In nucleotides, the CDR3 is TGTGCCAGCAGCCCCCACTTGACTAGCGGGGGCGATACCGGGGAGCTGTTTTTT. It yields the protein CASSPHLTSGGDTGELFF.

In nucleotides, the CDR3 is TGTGCCAGCAGTGACCCGGGGACAACCTACGAGCAGTACTTC. Protein product: CASSDPGTTYEQYF. V and J are TRBV6-5 and TRBJ2-7; D possibly corresponds to TRBD1 (6 bases). The germline V and J ends were trimmed by 5 bases and 2 bases, with 13 bases remaining between them. CDR1 and CDR2 (germline): MNHEY, SVGAGI. The CDR3 spans 14 residues.

The chain recombines TRBV5-6 with TRBJ2-3; 10 bases line up with TRBD2. Per the germline V gene, CDR1 is SGHDT and CDR2 is YYEEEE. CDR3 size: 17 residues. The V and J ends lost 1 base and 2 bases, in that order; junction bases with no gene match: 7. The CDR3 nucleotides are TGTGCCAGCAGCTTGAGGACACTAGCGGGGAACACAGATACGCAGTATTTT. It encodes CASSLRTLAGNTDTQYF.

In this sample, this clone is medium-sized. This chain uses TRBV14 with TRBJ2-5, with TRBD1 identical over 10 bases. V lost 6 bases, J lost 7 bases, and 5 bases stayed unmatched. CDR1 is SGHDN and CDR2 is FVKESK in the germline V gene. The CDR3 covers 13 residues. CDR3 sequence reads: CASRRRDRGTQYF. The CDR3, as DNA: TGTGCCAGCAGGCGCCGGGACAGGGGGACCCAGTACTTC.

The rearrangement links TRBV4-3 to TRBJ2-7, with D unclear. CDR3 size: 15 residues. Germline CDR1 LGHNA, CDR2 YSLEER. V dropped 0 bases and J dropped 4 bases, with 13 bases sitting between them. CDR3 protein: CASSQDYLEAYEQYF. Here the CDR3 DNA reads TGCGCCAGCAGCCAAGATTATCTAGAGGCGTACGAGCAGTACTTC.

The chain joins TRBV4-2 to TRBJ1-4; 9 bases are shared with TRBD1. The germline gives CDR1 LGHNA, CDR2 YNFKEQ. This CDR3 has 16 residues. Germline trimming cut 8 bases from V and 0 bases from J; bases unmatched to any gene: 7. The CDR3 here is CASGNRGLSTNEKLFF. DNA for the CDR3: TGTGCCAGCGGGAACAGGGGGCTTTCAACTAATGAAAAACTGTTTTTT.

The chain employs TRBV2 and TRBJ2-2, with TRBD1 as a possible D gene (6 bases). CDR3 length: 15 amino acids. Trimming cost V 6 bases and J 4 bases, with 15 bases left between them. Germline V gives CDR1 SNHLY, CDR2 FYNNEI. The CDR3 is CASREITGITGELFF. CDR3 sequence (DNA): TGTGCCAGCAGGGAGATTACAGGGATCACCGGGGAGCTGTTTTTT.

The chain has TRBV7-2 and TRBJ1-5; TRBD1 is a possible D gene (5 bases). CDR3 length: 16 residues. Per the germline V gene, CDR1 is SGHTA and CDR2 is FQGNSA. The V end was cut by 0 bases, the J end by 2 bases, with 11 bases between. This CDR3 reads CASSLALGGGNQPQHF. DNA for the CDR3: TGTGCCAGCAGCTTAGCCCTTGGGGGGGGCAATCAGCCCCAGCATTTT. Variable domain in full (rest from reference TRBV7-2 and TRBJ1-5): GAGVSQSPSNKVTEKGKDVELRCDPISGHTALYWYRQSLGQGLEFLIYFQGNSAPDKSGLPSDRFSAERTGGSVSTLTIQRTQQEDSAVYLCASSLALGGGNQPQHFGDGTRLSIL.

This chain joins TRBV5-6 and TRBJ1-4; tentatively, D is TRBD1 (6 bases). Germline assignment: CDR1 SGHDT and CDR2 YYEEEE. The CDR3 consists of 14 residues. The V and J ends lost 5 bases and 8 bases respectively, with 16 bases between them. CDR3 amino acids: CASRAKQGGEKLFF. Here the CDR3 DNA reads TGTGCCAGCAGAGCGAAACAGGGTGGAGAAAAACTGTTTTTT.

This clone came up once. The rearrangement uses TRBV7-2 and TRBJ2-3; weak D call: TRBD2 (6 bases). V shed 2 bases and J shed 4 bases, with 13 bases lying between them. Germline V CDR1 and CDR2: SGHTA, FQGNSA. The CDR3 spans 15 residues. CDR3 DNA sequence: TGTGCCAGCAGCTTAACGCGGGGAGCGGCAGATACGCAGTATTTT. This encodes CASSLTRGAADTQYF.

The chain recombines TRBV4-1 with TRBJ2-2, with 7 bases lining up with TRBD2. With V trimmed by 5 bases and J by 4 bases, 10 bases remained unmatched. The CDR3 is 16 residues long. The germline V gene has CDR1 MGHRA and CDR2 YSYEKL. The DNA for the CDR3 is TGCGCCAGCAGCAGAGGCGAGCGGGACCGCACCGGGGAGCTGTTTTTT. Its translation is CASSRGERDRTGELFF.

V gene TRBV5-1 combines with J gene TRBJ1-1; TRBD1 matches 8 bases. CDR1 and CDR2 from the germline V gene are SGHRS and YFSETQ. The CDR3 runs to 16 residues. V lost 5 bases to trimming and J lost 3 bases; unmatched junction nucleotides: 12. DNA for the CDR3: TGCGCCAGCAGAACAACCGCAGGGGGCTCCGACACTGAAGCTTTCTTT. Residues: CASRTTAGGSDTEAFF.